Following are 16 T cell receptor beta chains from one sample sequenced in a study of neoadjuvant anti-PD-1 for oral cavity cancer. Repertoires were generated with immunoSEQ multiplex PCR, while TCRdb's copy carries only in-frame clones and drops some. The sample carries about 15,000 clones, 70% to 75% recorded once. Here the sequenced sample was PBMCs, taken before nivolumab (anti-PD-1) treatment. These receptors all stem from a person between 40 and 79 years old with oral cavity squamous cell carcinoma.

The rearrangement uses TRBV6-1 and TRBJ1-3; 8 positions match TRBD1. This CDR3 has 15 amino acids. Germline assignment: CDR1 MNHNS and CDR2 SASEGT. J was trimmed by 1 base and V by 4 bases; bases with no gene match: 3. The CDR3 DNA reads as TGTGCCAGCAGTGGACAGGGGATTTCTGGAAACACCATATATTTT. As protein: CASSGQGISGNTIYF.

V usage is TRBV4-1 and J usage is TRBJ1-2; D unclear. Per germline, CDR1 MGHRA and CDR2 YSYEKL. V gave up 1 base and J gave up 4 bases, with 16 bases separating them. CDR3 length equals 16 residues. The chain's CDR3 is CASSQVLGRRIYGYTF. The CDR3 nucleotides are TGCGCCAGCAGCCAAGTCCTGGGCAGGAGGATCTATGGCTACACCTTC.

The chain combines TRBV25-1 with TRBJ2-2; a weak D match, TRBD2 (6 bases). V was pared by 4 bases and J by 5 bases, with 14 bases between. From germline, CDR1 is MGHDK and CDR2 SYGVNS. The CDR3 is made up of 15 amino acids. The CDR3 coding sequence is TGTGCCAGCAGTGTAACCGGGACTCAAACCGGGGAGCTGTTTTTT. Translation gives CASSVTGTQTGELFF.

The rearrangement joins TRBV6-6 to TRBJ1-2, with D possibly TRBD1 on 6 matching bases. This CDR3 comprises 15 residues. Germline V gene sequence: CDR1 MNHNY, CDR2 SVGAGI (reference sequence). V was shortened by 0 bases and J by 0 bases, with 8 bases between the two germline ends. CDR3 loop: CASSYSAGANYGYTF. The CDR3 DNA reads as TGTGCCAGCAGTTACTCTGCAGGGGCTAACTATGGCTACACCTTC.

This clone was picked up a small number of times. The chain couples TRBV6-5 to TRBJ1-1; weak D call: TRBD1 (6 bases). Trimming removed 10 bases from V and 11 bases from J, with 17 bases in between. This CDR3 has 11 residues. CDR1 is MNHEY and CDR2 is SVGAGI in the germline V gene. The CDR3: CATKSTGLAFF. The CDR3 DNA follows: TGTGCCACCAAAAGCACAGGGTTGGCTTTCTTT.

Only one count was recorded for this clone. The chain couples TRBV30 to TRBJ2-1, with D perhaps matching TRBD2 (6 bases). CDR1 and CDR2 from the germline V gene are GTSNPN and SVGIG (reference sequence). The CDR3 is 12 amino acids. V shed 2 bases and J shed 6 bases, with 8 bases lying between them. The DNA for the CDR3 is TGTGCCTGGAGTCTGACTAGCAATGAGCAGTTCTTC. Translated, it gives CAWSLTSNEQFF.

The sample holds one count of this clone. The J gene is TRBJ2-1, the V gene TRBV7-6; tentative D call: TRBD1 (7 bases). Germline-derived CDR1 and CDR2 are SGHVS and FNYEAQ. CDR3 size: 14 residues. V was clipped by 6 bases and J by 4 bases, with 13 bases between them. As DNA, the CDR3 is TGTGCCAGCAGTTGGAGGGGGCAGTACAATGAGCAGTTCTTC. This encodes CASSWRGQYNEQFF. Full variable domain (rest looked up from reference TRBV7-6 and TRBJ2-1): GAGVSQSPRYKVTKRGQDVALRCDPISGHVSLYWYRQALGQGPEFLTYFNYEAQQDKSGLPNDRFSAERPEGSISTLTIQRTEQRDSAMYRCASSWRGQYNEQFFGPGTRLTVL.

This clone was counted between two and nine times. The chain links TRBV5-6 to TRBJ1-2, with 8 bases identical to TRBD1. This CDR3 contains 14 residues. Per the germline V gene, CDR1 is SGHDT and CDR2 is YYEEEE. The junction had 3 bases not matched to a gene; V was cut back by 3 bases and J by 2 bases. In DNA form, the CDR3 reads TGTGCCAGCAGCTGGCAGGGGGCGAACTATGGCTACACCTTC. Translation gives CASSWQGANYGYTF.

J is TRBJ2-7 and V is TRBV4-2; D unclear. V gave up 1 base and J gave up 0 bases, with 10 bases separating them. Germline CDR1 is LGHNA and CDR2 is YNFKEQ. The CDR3 contains 15 residues. As DNA, the CDR3 is TGTGCCAGCAGCCAAGGCGGCGGAAGCTCCTACGAGCAGTACTTC. This sequence encodes CASSQGGGSSYEQYF.

The chain combines TRBV9 with TRBJ2-1; D possibly corresponds to TRBD2 (6 bases). CDR1 is SGDLS, CDR2 YYNGEE, per germline. Trimming took 3 bases from V and 7 from J, leaving 20 bases between them. The length of the CDR3 is 16 residues. This CDR3 reads CASSDRRGGPVNEQFF. CDR3 in DNA: TGTGCCAGCAGCGATAGGAGGGGAGGACCGGTGAATGAGCAGTTCTTC.

The chain uses TRBV28 and TRBJ1-1; 7 bases agree with TRBD1. The CDR3 has 13 amino acids. With V trimmed by 6 bases and J by 11 bases, 12 bases remained unmatched. Per the germline V gene, CDR1 is MDHEN and CDR2 is SYDVKM. The CDR3 DNA is TGTGCCAGCAGACCAGGGACAGTACTGGCGGCTTTCTTT. It is translated as CASRPGTVLAAFF.

The DNA of the CDR3 is TGCGCCAGCAGCTCGGCCCTTAGCGGGTCCTCAGTAGAGCAGTTCTTC. Its translation: CASSSALSGSSVEQFF. The chain recombines TRBV5-1 with TRBJ2-1, with 7 nucleotides matching TRBD2. This CDR3 has 16 amino acids. CDR1 is SGHRS, CDR2 YFSETQ, per germline. Trimming took 3 bases from V and 10 from J; bases not matched to a gene: 16.

The chain uses TRBV5-4 and TRBJ1-5; TRBD1 might be the D (5 bases). Per the germline V gene, CDR1 is SGHNT and CDR2 is YYREEE (reference sequence). This CDR3 is built from 14 residues. The ends were cut back, 4 bases at V and 4 bases at J, with 12 bases in the middle. The CDR3 protein is CASSAGTANQPQHF. The CDR3 coding sequence is TGTGCCAGCAGCGCCGGGACCGCTAATCAGCCCCAGCATTTT.

This sequence joins TRBV4-1 and TRBJ2-1; 8 bases align to TRBD2. This CDR3 contains 15 residues. Germline lookup yields CDR1 MGHRA and CDR2 YSYEKL. V shed 8 bases and J 4 bases; nucleotides not matched to a gene: 10. The CDR3 coding sequence is TGCGCCAGCTCGTATAGCGGGAACTCTTACAATGAGCAGTTCTTC. The encoded protein is CASSYSGNSYNEQFF.

The V gene is TRBV5-1, the J gene TRBJ1-1, with TRBD1 as a possible D gene (6 bases). Trimming took off 4 bases at V and 5 bases at J, with 24 bases between the two ends. The CDR3 extends over 17 amino acids. The germline V gene has CDR1 SGHRS and CDR2 YFSETQ. This chain's CDR3 is CASSVGGAGARETEAFF. In DNA form, the CDR3 reads TGCGCCAGCAGCGTGGGGGGGGCGGGGGCGCGGGAAACTGAAGCTTTCTTT. The variable domain in full, completed from reference TRBV5-1 and TRBJ1-1, reads KAGVTQTPRYLIKTRGQQVTLSCSPISGHRSVSWYQQTPGQGLQFLFEYFSETQRNKGNFPGRFSGRQFSNSRSEMNVSTLELGDSALYLCASSVGGAGARETEAFFGQGTRLTVV.

A word on this clone: At one boundary the junction diverges from the germline segment, which might be a read error. The chain has TRBV7-2 and TRBJ2-3; the D gene could be TRBD1 or TRBD2 (5 bases each). The CDR3 consists of 14 residues. Germline CDR1 and CDR2: SGHTA and FQGNSA. In DNA form, the CDR3 reads TGTGCCAGCAGCTCACGAACGAGGACTGCCGGCTGGGGGTTT. Its translation: CASSSRTRTAGWGF. The entire variable domain, with the rest obtained from reference TRBV7-2 and TRBJ2-3, is as follows: GAGVSQSPSNKVTEKGKDVELRCDPISGHTALYWYRQSLGQGLEFLIYFQGNSAPDKSGLPSDRFSAERTGGSVSTLTIQRTQQEDSAVYLCASSSRTRTAGWGFGPGTRLTVL.